These T cell receptor beta chains were read from a single sample in a study of blood T cell repertoires in COVID-19. Produced via immunoSEQ multiplex PCR; TCRdb's table is partial and in-frame only. The data contain approximately 55,000 clones, about nine tenths of them singletons. The material sequenced was peripheral blood. The receptors were gathered from a man aged 35-49 years with acute or convalescent COVID-19. CDR3s include the opening cysteine and the closing phenylalanine or tryptophan. D genes are given only for firm matches. Clone size is stated in some rows and not others, as once, few, many or a class when expanded.

v_call	j_call	clone_size	d_call	cdr3_aa	cdr3_nt
TRBV6-5	TRBJ1-5	once	TRBD1	CASRYPGQENQPQHF	TGTGCCAGCCGATACCCCGGACAGGAAAATCAGCCCCAGCATTTT
TRBV5-6	TRBJ2-1	NA	NA	CASSVGTYNEQFF	TGTGCCAGCAGCGTGGGTACTTACAATGAGCAGTTCTTC
TRBV9	TRBJ2-1	once	TRBD2	CASSVNPGVAGVNEQFF	TGTGCCAGCAGCGTAAACCCTGGGGTAGCGGGGGTAAATGAGCAGTTCTTC
TRBV14	TRBJ1-1	NA	NA	CASSQSPAEAFF	TGTGCCAGCAGCCAATCCCCGGCTGAAGCTTTCTTT
TRBV10-3	TRBJ2-1	once	TRBD1	CAVTGAGTHIPNEQFF	TGTGCCGTGACAGGGGCGGGTACTCATATCCCGAATGAGCAGTTCTTC
TRBV14	TRBJ2-7	NA	NA	CASSQAGIGYEQYF	TGTGCCAGCAGCCAAGCGGGGATAGGTTACGAGCAGTACTTC
TRBV3-1/TRBV3-2	TRBJ2-7	NA	TRBD1	CASSPRDRGLHEQYF	TGTGCCAGCAGCCCCCGGGACAGGGGCCTCCACGAGCAGTACTTC
TRBV9	TRBJ2-7	NA	NA	CASSAPTGSGEQYF	TGTGCCAGCAGCGCCCCAACCGGGTCTGGCGAGCAGTACTTC
TRBV25-1	TRBJ2-3	few	NA	CASSDLGVTDTQYF	TGTGCCAGCAGTGACCTAGGGGTCACAGATACGCAGTATTTT
TRBV5-1	TRBJ1-1	NA	NA	CASSLGHDRTEAFF	TGCGCCAGCAGCTTGGGCCACGATCGGACTGAAGCTTTCTTT
TRBV5-1	TRBJ2-3	NA	NA	CASTPGGTTDTQYF	TGCGCCAGCACCCCCGGCGGGACGACAGATACGCAGTATTTT
TRBV7-9	TRBJ1-2	few	NA	CASSFSGAPNYGYTF	TGTGCCAGCAGCTTTAGTGGGGCCCCTAACTATGGCTACACCTTC
TRBV27	TRBJ2-5	NA	TRBD2	CASSAILAGGPGETQYF	TGTGCCAGCAGTGCAATTCTAGCGGGAGGGCCGGGAGAGACCCAGTACTTC
TRBV18	TRBJ1-1	NA	NA	CASSRPQNSNTEAFF	TGTGCCAGCTCCCGTCCGCAAAACTCGAACACTGAAGCTTTCTTT
TRBV6-6	TRBJ1-4	NA	TRBD1	CASSRGVGEKLFF	TGTGCCAGCAGCAGGGGGGTAGGAGAAAAACTGTTTTTT
TRBV11-3	TRBJ2-1	NA	TRBD2	CASSLDKVGLAGGDEQFF	TGTGCCAGCAGCTTAGATAAGGTCGGACTAGCGGGAGGAGATGAGCAGTTCTTC
TRBV24-1	TRBJ1-3	NA	TRBD1	CATSETGQPWYYGNTIYF	TGTGCCACCAGTGAAACGGGACAGCCCTGGTACTATGGAAACACCATATATTTT
TRBV3-1/TRBV3-2	TRBJ1-3	NA	NA	CASSQVASGNTIYF	TGTGCCAGCAGCCAAGTAGCCTCTGGAAACACCATATATTTT
TRBV14	TRBJ1-1	NA	NA	CASSQTLPTEKNTEAFF	TGTGCCAGCAGCCAGACCCTACCGACAGAGAAGAACACTGAAGCTTTCTTT
TRBV7-6	TRBJ1-5	few	TRBD1	CASSLGGQGAQPQHF	TGTGCCAGCAGCTTAGGAGGACAGGGGGCCCAGCCCCAGCATTTT
TRBV12-3/TRBV12-4	TRBJ1-6	NA	NA	CASSLGANSPLHF	TGTGCCAGCAGTCTCGGTGCCAATTCACCCCTCCACTTT
TRBV10-3	TRBJ2-2	NA	TRBD2	CAIRGTSGVTGELFF	TGTGCCATCAGAGGGACTAGCGGGGTCACCGGGGAGCTGTTTTTT
TRBV6-5	TRBJ2-5	NA	TRBD2	CASSYAGDRETQYF	TGTGCCAGCAGTTACGCGGGGGATCGTGAGACCCAGTACTTC
TRBV19	TRBJ2-7	NA	NA	CASSMPRLSPYEQYF	TGTGCCAGTAGTATGCCTAGACTAAGTCCATACGAGCAGTACTTC
TRBV29-1	TRBJ2-4	NA	NA	CSVGTVAKNIQYF	TGCAGCGTTGGGACAGTAGCCAAAAACATTCAGTACTTC
TRBV2	TRBJ2-3	NA	NA	CASNRPFTDTQYF	TGTGCCAGCAACAGACCGTTCACAGATACGCAGTATTTT
TRBV5-1	TRBJ1-2	NA	TRBD1	CASSLRGESYGYTF	TGCGCCAGCAGCCTCAGGGGGGAGTCCTATGGCTACACCTTC
TRBV9	TRBJ2-4	NA	NA	CASSQINIQYF	TGTGCCAGCAGCCAGATCAACATTCAGTACTTC
TRBV2	TRBJ2-3	NA	TRBD2	CASSVDLSGRHTDTQYF	TGTGCCAGCAGCGTGGACCTTAGCGGGAGGCACACAGATACGCAGTATTTT
TRBV10-3	TRBJ2-1	NA	TRBD2	CAISYGTNYNEQFF	TGTGCCATCAGTTACGGGACTAATTACAATGAGCAGTTCTTC
TRBV5-5	TRBJ2-7	NA	NA	CASSDAKKGGYEQYF	TGTGCCAGCAGCGATGCCAAGAAAGGGGGCTACGAGCAGTACTTC
TRBV18	TRBJ1-1	NA	NA	CASSPGQTVNTEAFF	TGTGCCAGCTCACCCGGTCAGACAGTGAACACTGAAGCTTTCTTT
TRBV5-1	TRBJ2-2	NA	NA	CASSLASGFAGELFF	TGCGCCAGCAGCTTGGCGTCAGGGTTTGCCGGGGAGCTGTTTTTT
TRBV5-1	TRBJ2-5	NA	NA	CASSLGGGETQYF	TGCGCCAGCAGCTTGGGTGGAGGGGAGACCCAGTACTTC
TRBV19	TRBJ2-5	NA	NA	CASSIGAGWSEETQYF	TGTGCCAGTAGTATAGGAGCAGGGTGGTCTGAAGAGACCCAGTACTTC